The present entry profiles one T cell receptor beta chain with its context. The target antigen is unknown. Measured with immunoSEQ multiplex PCR; TCRdb has only the in-frame clones, and not every one. The table has approximately 66,000 clones, more than 70% seen once. The entry originates in a study of OX40 agonist ivuxolimab in advanced cancers. Study-wide results and caveats: The study found among the lowest clonal expansion in partial responders at 0.1-3.0 mg/kg.

Source: CD4+ or CD8+ T cells sorted from blood, taken in a trial of the OX40 agonist ivuxolimab. This clonotype was obtained from an adult with an advanced solid tumor such as melanoma, head and neck, liver or kidney cancer.

CDR3 loop: CAISEWLVLDREGYNEQFF. CDR3 nucleotide sequence: TGTGCCATCAGTGAGTGGCTCGTCCTGGACAGGGAGGGATACAATGAGCAGTTCTTC. The rearrangement uses TRBV10-3 and TRBJ2-1, with D possibly TRBD1 on 8 matching bases. The CDR3 runs 19 residues. Trimming took 1 base from V and 4 from J, leaving 23 bases between them. Germline CDR1 and CDR2: ENHRY and SYGVKD.